The present entry profiles one T cell receptor beta chain with its context. What it binds is unknown. Germline CDR1 reads SGDLS; CDR2 reads YYNGEE. The CDR3 runs to 15 residues. V gave up 2 bases and J gave up 1 base, with 12 bases separating them. This entry is derived from a study of cytomegalovirus exposure and HLA in healthy donors. Researchers ran the PCR with 60 Vbeta and 13 Jbeta primers. The assay was immunoSEQ multiplex PCR, and TCRdb's table has in-frame clones only and misses some. Among approximately 150,000 clones listed, about 77% were seen once. The study, taken as a whole, reports: One cluster of highly shared sequence variants probably arose as a sequencing artifact. The HLA-A and HLA-B alleles of most subjects were reportedly predicted accurately from TCR beta sequences.

The specimen sequenced was PBMCs. This chain joins TRBV9 and TRBJ1-1; D uncertain. This receptor was taken from a woman aged 45-60 years in good health and CMV-seronegative. CDR3 residues: CASSVNSLPNTEAFF. The CDR3 DNA reads TGTGCCAGCAGCGTCAACAGCCTTCCGAACACTGAAGCTTTCTTT. The entire variable domain, with the rest obtained from reference TRBV9 and TRBJ1-1, is as follows: DSGVTQTPKHLITATGQRVTLRCSPRSGDLSVYWYQQSLDQGLQFLIQYYNGEERAKGNILERFSAQQFPDLHSELNLSSLELGDSALYFCASSVNSLPNTEAFFGQGTRLTVV.